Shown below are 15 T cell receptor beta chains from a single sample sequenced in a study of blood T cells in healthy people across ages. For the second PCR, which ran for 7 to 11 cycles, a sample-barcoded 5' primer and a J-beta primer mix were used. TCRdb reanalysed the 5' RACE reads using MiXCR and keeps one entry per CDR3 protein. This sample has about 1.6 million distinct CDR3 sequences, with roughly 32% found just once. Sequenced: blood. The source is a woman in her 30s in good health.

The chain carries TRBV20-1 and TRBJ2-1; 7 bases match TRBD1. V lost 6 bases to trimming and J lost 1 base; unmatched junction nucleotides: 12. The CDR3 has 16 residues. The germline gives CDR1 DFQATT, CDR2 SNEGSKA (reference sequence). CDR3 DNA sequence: TGCAGTGCCCACTTGGTCGGGGACAGTTCCTACAATGAGCAGTTCTTC. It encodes CSAHLVGDSSYNEQFF.

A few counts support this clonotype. CDR3 in amino acids: CASTDGTSSYNEQFF. The CDR3 DNA sequence: TGTGCCAGCACCGACGGGACTAGCTCCTACAATGAGCAGTTCTTC. This chain links TRBV11-2 with TRBJ2-1; 8 nucleotides agree with TRBD2. The CDR3 has 15 amino acids. The V gene end was trimmed by 7 bases and the J gene end by 0 bases; junction bases not matched to a gene: 5. Germline CDR1 is SGHAT and CDR2 is FQNNGV.

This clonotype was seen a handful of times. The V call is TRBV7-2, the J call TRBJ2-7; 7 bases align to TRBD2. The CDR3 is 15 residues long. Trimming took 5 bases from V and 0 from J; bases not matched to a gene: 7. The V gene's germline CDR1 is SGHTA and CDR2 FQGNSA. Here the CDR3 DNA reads TGTGCCAGCAGCAGGATCGGGGGGAGCTCCTACGAGCAGTACTTC. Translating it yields CASSRIGGSSYEQYF.

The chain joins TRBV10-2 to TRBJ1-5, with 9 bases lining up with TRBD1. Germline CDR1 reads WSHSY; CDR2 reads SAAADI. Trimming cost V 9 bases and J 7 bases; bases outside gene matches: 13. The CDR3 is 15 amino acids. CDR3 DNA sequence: TGCGCCAGTGCCGGGACAGGGAGTTTAGGGCAGCCCCAGCATTTT. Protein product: CASAGTGSLGQPQHF.

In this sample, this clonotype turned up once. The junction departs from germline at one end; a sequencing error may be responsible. The CDR3 spells CSAARQGANEELFF. In DNA, the CDR3 is TGCAGTGCTGCCCGACAGGGAGCTAATGAAGAACTGTTTTTT. The rearrangement uses TRBV20-1 and TRBJ1-4; TRBD1 matches at 7 bases. This CDR3 contains 14 residues. The germline CDR1 and CDR2 sequences are DFQATT and SNEGSKA (reference sequence).

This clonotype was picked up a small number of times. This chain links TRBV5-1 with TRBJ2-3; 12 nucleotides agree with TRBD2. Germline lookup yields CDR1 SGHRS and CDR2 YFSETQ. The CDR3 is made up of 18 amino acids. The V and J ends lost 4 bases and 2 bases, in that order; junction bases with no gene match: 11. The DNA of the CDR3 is TGCGCCAGCAGCACTAGCGGGGGGCCACCCCACGACACAGATACGCAGTATTTT. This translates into CASSTSGGPPHDTDTQYF.

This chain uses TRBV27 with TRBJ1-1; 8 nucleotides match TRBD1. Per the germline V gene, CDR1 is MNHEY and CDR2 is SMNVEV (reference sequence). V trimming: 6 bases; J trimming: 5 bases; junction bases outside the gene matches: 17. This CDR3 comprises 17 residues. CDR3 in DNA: TGTGCCAGCAGCCTAGGACAGGGTGCCCACCTGTGGACTGAAGCTTTCTTT. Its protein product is CASSLGQGAHLWTEAFF.

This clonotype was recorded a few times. The CDR3 reads CASSATTDNYGYTF. The CDR3 nucleotides read TGTGCCAGCAGCGCAACGACGGATAACTATGGCTACACCTTC. The chain carries TRBV9 and TRBJ1-2; D gene ambiguous. Trimming took off 3 bases at V and 1 base at J, with 10 bases between the two ends. The CDR3 covers 14 residues. Germline values: CDR1 SGDLS, CDR2 YYNGEE.

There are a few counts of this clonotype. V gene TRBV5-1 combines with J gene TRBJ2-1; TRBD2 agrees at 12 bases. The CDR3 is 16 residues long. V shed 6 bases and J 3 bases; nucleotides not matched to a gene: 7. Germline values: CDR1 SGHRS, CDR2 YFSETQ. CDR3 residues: CASNGLAGTGYNEQFF. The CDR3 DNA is TGCGCCAGCAACGGACTAGCGGGAACAGGCTACAATGAGCAGTTCTTC.

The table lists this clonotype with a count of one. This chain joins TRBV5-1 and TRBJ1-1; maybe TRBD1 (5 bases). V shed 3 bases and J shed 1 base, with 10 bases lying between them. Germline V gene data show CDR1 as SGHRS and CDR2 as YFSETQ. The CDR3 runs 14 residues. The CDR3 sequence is CASSWDGTNTEAFF. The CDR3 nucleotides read TGCGCCAGCAGCTGGGACGGAACGAACACTGAAGCTTTCTTT.

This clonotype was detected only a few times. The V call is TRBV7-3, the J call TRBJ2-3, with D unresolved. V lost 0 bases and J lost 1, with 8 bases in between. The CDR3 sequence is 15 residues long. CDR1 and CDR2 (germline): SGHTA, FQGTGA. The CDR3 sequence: CASSLTGLGTDTQYF. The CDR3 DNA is TGTGCCAGCAGCTTAACAGGGCTGGGCACAGATACGCAGTATTTT.

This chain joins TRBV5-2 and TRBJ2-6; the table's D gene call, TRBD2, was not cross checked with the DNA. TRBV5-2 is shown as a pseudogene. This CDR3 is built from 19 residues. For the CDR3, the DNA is TGTGCCAGCAGGCATACTCTAGCGGGGGCCTTCTCTGGGGCCAACGTCCTGACTTTC. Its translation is CASRHTLAGAFSGANVLTF.

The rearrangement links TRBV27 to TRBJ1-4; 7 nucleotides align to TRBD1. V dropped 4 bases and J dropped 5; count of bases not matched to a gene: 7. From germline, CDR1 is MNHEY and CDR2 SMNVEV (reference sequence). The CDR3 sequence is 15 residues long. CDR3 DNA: TGTGCCAGCAGTTCCACCGGGACAGTCAATGAAAAACTGTTTTTT. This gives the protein CASSSTGTVNEKLFF.

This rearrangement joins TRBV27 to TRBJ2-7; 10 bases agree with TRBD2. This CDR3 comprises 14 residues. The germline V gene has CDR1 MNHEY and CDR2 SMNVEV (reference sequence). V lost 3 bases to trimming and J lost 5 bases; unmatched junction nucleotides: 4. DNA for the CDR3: TGTGCCAGCAGTTTGAGCGGGAGGGGGGACGAGCAGTACTTC. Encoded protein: CASSLSGRGDEQYF.

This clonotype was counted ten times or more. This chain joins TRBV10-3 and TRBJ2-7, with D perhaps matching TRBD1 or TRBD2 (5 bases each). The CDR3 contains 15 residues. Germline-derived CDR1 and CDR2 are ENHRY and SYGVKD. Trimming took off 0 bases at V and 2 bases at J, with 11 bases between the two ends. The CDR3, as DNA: TGTGCCATCAGTGAGTCTGGGGGAGCCACCTACGAGCAGTACTTC. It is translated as CAISESGGATYEQYF.